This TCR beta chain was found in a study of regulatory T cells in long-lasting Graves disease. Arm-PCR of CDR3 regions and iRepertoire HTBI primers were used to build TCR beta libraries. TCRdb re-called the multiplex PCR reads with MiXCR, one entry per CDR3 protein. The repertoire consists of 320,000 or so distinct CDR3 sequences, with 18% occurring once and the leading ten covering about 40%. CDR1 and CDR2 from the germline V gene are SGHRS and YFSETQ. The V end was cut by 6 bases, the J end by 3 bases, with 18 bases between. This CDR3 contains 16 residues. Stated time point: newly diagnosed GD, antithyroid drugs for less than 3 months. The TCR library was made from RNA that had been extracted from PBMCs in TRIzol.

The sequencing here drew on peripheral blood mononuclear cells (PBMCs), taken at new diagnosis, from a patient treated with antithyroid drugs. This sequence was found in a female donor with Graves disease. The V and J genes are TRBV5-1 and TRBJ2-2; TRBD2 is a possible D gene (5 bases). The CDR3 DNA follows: TGCGCCAGCACGGCGACCGGGATTAGTCACACCGGGGAGCTGTTTTTT. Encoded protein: CASTATGISHTGELFF.